This TCR beta chain came from a study of T cell responses to AZD1222 COVID-19 vaccine. With 1 base removed from V and 0 bases from J, the gap between germline ends came to 15 bases. The CDR3 contains 18 residues. Looked up from germline, CDR1 is KGHSH and CDR2 is LQKENI. Data came from immunoSEQ multiplex PCR; TCRdb stores just in-frame clones and leaves some out. Of about 140,000 clones listed, about 89% were seen once; the top ten hold roughly 4.7%. General observations from the study: Regions 160-218 and 743-854 held dominance among vaccine-associated CD4 TCRs, which spanned spike. Increases in Spike-specific TCR breadth and depth were seen after two AZD1222 doses.

Only one count was recorded for this clone. The antigen is undetermined. This specimen was peripheral blood, taken on day 0 of AZD1222 vaccination. The chain has TRBV18 and TRBJ1-4; D is ambiguous. The receptor's source is an adult in good health. This CDR3 reads CASSPLPGTASTNEKLFF. For the CDR3, the DNA is TGTGCCAGCTCACCACTACCAGGAACAGCTTCAACTAATGAAAAACTGTTTTTT.